The 17 T cell receptor beta chains below all came from one sample that was sequenced in a study of T cells in localized non-small cell lung cancer. Sequencing used immunoSEQ multiplex PCR; TCRdb keeps in-frame clones, though not all of them. The data show approximately 12,000 clones, about 84% seen once. The source was peripheral blood, collected before any cancer treatment. These receptors were obtained from a male donor older than 55 with stage I lung adenocarcinoma.

The gene calls are TRBV5-6 and TRBJ1-5; 10 bases are a match to TRBD1. CDR1 and CDR2 (germline): SGHDT, YYEEEE. This CDR3 region has 16 residues. With 2 bases clipped from V and 4 bases from J, the junction kept 6 bases outside the gene matches. CDR3 sequence: CASSFDRGLGNQPQHF. The CDR3 DNA reads as TGTGCCAGCAGCTTCGACAGGGGGCTTGGAAATCAGCCCCAGCATTTT.

The V gene is TRBV7-2, the J gene TRBJ1-4, with 7 bases that match TRBD1. The CDR3 is 18 amino acids. CDR1 is SGHTA and CDR2 is FQGNSA in the germline V gene. V lost 0 bases to trimming and J lost 0 bases; unmatched junction nucleotides: 7. CDR3 amino acids: CASSLARTGRATNEKLFF. The CDR3 region has the DNA TGTGCCAGCAGCTTAGCCCGGACAGGCCGTGCAACTAATGAAAAACTGTTTTTT.

The gene calls are TRBV5-8 and TRBJ1-3; D gene uncertain. Germline V CDR1 and CDR2: SGHTS, YDEGEE. The CDR3 has 15 amino acids. Deletions cut 2 bases from V and 4 bases from J, with 13 bases between. CDR3 residues: CASSFLSLDGNTIYF. The CDR3 DNA reads as TGTGCCAGCAGCTTTCTCAGTCTTGACGGAAACACCATATATTTT.

The rearrangement uses TRBV11-2 and TRBJ2-2; D is tentatively TRBD1 or TRBD2 (6 bases each). The germline gives CDR1 SGHAT, CDR2 FQNNGV. The CDR3 is 16 residues long. V was trimmed by 5 bases and J by 6 bases, leaving 19 bases between them. CDR3 nucleotide sequence: TGTGCCAGCAGCAAAGGGGGGCTTAGACGGCCCGGGGAGCTGTTTTTT. This encodes CASSKGGLRRPGELFF.

The chain uses TRBV28 and TRBJ1-6; TRBD1 is a possible D gene (6 bases). The V and J ends lost 5 bases and 0 bases respectively, with 23 bases between them. The V gene's germline CDR1 is MDHEN and CDR2 SYDVKM. The CDR3 runs 20 residues. CDR3 in amino acids: CASSTPFSGVVSSYNSPLHF. As DNA, the CDR3 is TGTGCCAGCAGTACCCCGTTTTCAGGGGTGGTGAGCTCCTATAATTCACCCCTCCACTTT.

J is TRBJ1-5 and V is TRBV4-3; 8 bases map to TRBD1. The V gene's germline CDR1 is LGHNA and CDR2 YSLEER. V trimming: 9 bases; J trimming: 5 bases; junction bases outside the gene matches: 6. CDR3 length: 13 amino acids. CDR3 bases: TGCGCCAGTTCCCAGGGGGCGGATCAGCCCCAGCATTTT. Translating it yields CASSQGADQPQHF.

The chain uses TRBV19 and TRBJ1-3; D is unclear. The V end was cut by 4 bases, the J end by 4 bases, with 8 bases between. CDR3 length: 13 residues. Per the germline V gene, CDR1 is LNHDA and CDR2 is SQIVND (reference sequence). DNA of the CDR3: TGTGCCAGTAGTACTCCGGGCGGAAACACCATATATTTT. This gives the protein CASSTPGGNTIYF.

The chain recombines TRBV6-5 with TRBJ2-7, with no clear D. CDR3 length: 12 amino acids. In germline, CDR1 is MNHEY, CDR2 SVGAGI. V lost 6 bases to trimming and J lost 1 base, with 7 bases between them. The CDR3 spells CASRQTSYEQYF. The CDR3 DNA is TGTGCCAGCAGGCAGACATCCTACGAGCAGTACTTC.

This chain joins TRBV7-2 and TRBJ2-5, with D hard to call. Germline assignment: CDR1 SGHTA and CDR2 FQGNSA. The CDR3 runs 14 residues. Trimming took 3 bases from V and 11 from J, leaving 19 bases between them. The DNA for the CDR3 is TGTGCCAGCAGCTTGGACCATCCCCTAAATCGGCAGTACTTC. Translation gives CASSLDHPLNRQYF.

This clone was observed once. The CDR3 loop reads CASRTSGGAGEQFF. The CDR3 nucleotides are TGTGCCAGTAGAACTAGCGGGGGGGCCGGCGAGCAGTTCTTC. J is TRBJ2-1 and V is TRBV19, with 13 bases identical to TRBD2. V dropped 6 bases and J dropped 10; count of bases not matched to a gene: 6. The CDR3 spans 14 residues. CDR1 is LNHDA, CDR2 SQIVND, per germline (reference sequence).

The chain couples TRBV28 to TRBJ2-7; weak D call: TRBD1 (6 bases). Looked up from germline, CDR1 is MDHEN and CDR2 is SYDVKM. CDR3 length: 15 amino acids. V shed 3 bases and J shed 0 bases, with 12 bases lying between them. CDR3 region: CASSLLQGISYEQYF. The DNA of the CDR3 is TGTGCCAGCAGTTTGCTACAGGGTATCTCCTACGAGCAGTACTTC.

The chain combines TRBV5-6 with TRBJ2-7; D is unresolved. The germline gives CDR1 SGHDT, CDR2 YYEEEE. Trimming removed 7 bases from V and 3 bases from J, with 5 bases in between. The CDR3 contains 10 residues. The CDR3 spells CASGDYEQYF. The CDR3 bases are TGTGCCAGCGGTGACTACGAGCAGTACTTC.

This rearrangement joins TRBV5-6 to TRBJ1-3; a weak D match, TRBD1 (6 bases). CDR1 and CDR2 from the germline V gene are SGHDT and YYEEEE. The V and J ends lost 4 bases and 3 bases respectively, with 11 bases between them. The CDR3 has 14 amino acids. CDR3 sequence reads: CASSRGTLGNTIYF. Here the CDR3 DNA reads TGTGCCAGCAGCCGCGGGACACTTGGAAACACCATATATTTT. The whole variable domain, filled in from reference TRBV5-6 and TRBJ1-3, reads DAGVTQSPTHLIKTRGQQVTLRCSPKSGHDTVSWYQQALGQGPQFIFQYYEEEERQRGNFPDRFSGHQFPNYSSELNVNALLLGDSALYLCASSRGTLGNTIYFGEGSWLTVV.

V is TRBV7-3 and J is TRBJ2-5; D call uncertain. V lost 1 base and J lost 3, with 6 bases in between. The length of the CDR3 is 13 residues. CDR1 is SGHTA, CDR2 FQGTGA, per germline. CDR3: CASSLNGEETQYF. Written as DNA, the CDR3 is TGTGCCAGCAGCTTAAACGGTGAAGAGACCCAGTACTTC.

The chain combines TRBV6-1 with TRBJ1-6; D not resolved. Trimming removed 3 bases at V and 9 bases at J, with 6 bases between. Per germline, CDR1 MNHNS and CDR2 SASEGT. The length of the CDR3 is 12 residues. For the CDR3, the DNA is TGTGCCAGCAGTGAGGCGCGTTCACCCCTCCACTTT. Its protein is CASSEARSPLHF.

The chain links TRBV9 to TRBJ1-2, with D possibly matching TRBD1 (5 bases). Trimming left V 2 bases short and J 0 bases short, with 11 bases between. This CDR3 comprises 15 residues. Germline CDR1 SGDLS, CDR2 YYNGEE. CDR3 sequence reads: CASSVGTAANYGYTF. In nucleotides, the CDR3 is TGTGCCAGCAGCGTCGGGACCGCTGCTAACTATGGCTACACCTTC.

The chain is built from TRBV4-3 and TRBJ1-4; D gene uncertain. The CDR3 has 15 residues. V gave up 0 bases and J gave up 7 bases, with 12 bases separating them. Germline loops: CDR1 LGHNA, CDR2 YSLEER. The CDR3 DNA reads TGCGCCAGCAGCCAAGACTGGGCAGACCGTGAAAAACTGTTTTTT. It translates to CASSQDWADREKLFF.